These 28 T cell receptor beta chains share one sample of origin, sequenced in a study of TIL therapy for anti-PD-1-resistant metastatic lung cancer. Sequencing used immunoSEQ v3. TCRdb keeps only in-frame clones here, not all; method: immunoSEQ multiplex PCR. The sample lists about 52,000 clones; about 80% were seen once. Time point denoted: pre-treatment sample, taken before nivolumab and TIL therapy. The material was blood, obtained at baseline. These receptors were taken from a woman between 30 and 80 years old with non-small cell lung cancer.

V is TRBV1 and J is TRBJ2-1; the listed D gene, TRBD1, was not tested against the DNA. TRBV1 is marked as a pseudogene. The CDR3 sequence is 16 residues long. The CDR3 DNA reads TGCACCAGCAGCCAAGTTACCTTACATTCCTACAATGAGCAGTTCTTC. This sequence encodes CTSSQVTLHSYNEQFF.

For the CDR3, the DNA is TGTGCCAGCAGTTACGGGGTAAATGAAAAACTGTTTTTT. Its translation: CASSYGVNEKLFF. The V call is TRBV6-5, the J call TRBJ1-4; no definite D call. Deletions cut 2 bases from V and 5 bases from J, with 6 bases between. CDR1 and CDR2 from the germline V gene are MNHEY and SVGAGI. This CDR3 region has 13 residues.

In its sample, this clone was seen a few times. The J gene is TRBJ1-6, the V gene TRBV9; D gene unclear. The CDR3 totals 15 residues. Germline CDR1 SGDLS, CDR2 YYNGEE. Between the trimmed V and J ends, which lost 3 bases and 6 bases, there was a span of 13 bases. The CDR3 spells CASSAQGAGNSPLHF. The CDR3, as DNA: TGTGCCAGCAGCGCCCAAGGCGCGGGTAATTCACCCCTCCACTTT.

J is TRBJ2-2 and V is TRBV9; TRBD1 matches 9 bases. Germline V lookup: CDR1 SGDLS, CDR2 YYNGEE. J gave up 5 bases and V 3 bases, and 11 bases lay outside the gene matches. This CDR3 has 17 amino acids. CDR3 DNA: TGTGCCAGCAGCGAATCAGCATTAGACAGGGGGACCGGGGAGCTGTTTTTT. The encoded protein is CASSESALDRGTGELFF.

V is TRBV6-1 and J is TRBJ1-5; D not certain. The CDR3 covers 15 residues. The V and J ends lost 6 bases and 0 bases respectively, with 12 bases between them. From germline, CDR1 is MNHNS and CDR2 SASEGT. The CDR3 sequence: CASRPSGDSNQPQHF. The DNA for the CDR3 is TGTGCCAGCAGGCCATCAGGTGATAGCAATCAGCCCCAGCATTTT.

The chain employs TRBV2 and TRBJ2-7; D possibly corresponds to TRBD2 (6 bases). Trimming left V 6 bases short and J 3 bases short, with 15 bases between. Germline V gene lookup returns CDR1 SNHLY and CDR2 FYNNEI. The CDR3 sequence is 14 residues long. CDR3 amino acids: CASRSGEEGYEQYF. CDR3 sequence (DNA): TGTGCCAGCAGGTCCGGGGAGGAGGGCTACGAGCAGTACTTC. Supplemented by reference TRBV2 and TRBJ2-7, the full variable domain reads EPEVTQTPSHQVTQMGQEVILRCVPISNHLYFYWYRQILGQKVEFLVSFYNNEISEKSEIFDDQFSVERPDGSNFTLKIRSTKLEDSAMYFCASRSGEEGYEQYFGPGTRLTVT.

The J gene is TRBJ2-5, the V gene TRBV29-1; 9 bases agree with TRBD1. Germline loops: CDR1 SQVTM, CDR2 ANQGSEA. The junction had 3 bases not matched to a gene; V was cut back by 6 bases and J by 4 bases. CDR3 size: 12 residues. For the CDR3, the DNA is TGCAGCGTAGAGGGACAGGGAGAGACCCAGTACTTC. Amino acid sequence: CSVEGQGETQYF.

This chain connects TRBV11-2 to TRBJ2-3, with D perhaps matching TRBD2 (5 bases). The CDR3 is 19 residues long. V was trimmed by 1 base and J by 6 bases, leaving 26 bases between them. The germline CDR1 and CDR2 sequences are SGHAT and FQNNGV. This CDR3 reads CASSLAVEGIGRGWDTQYF. DNA for the CDR3: TGTGCCAGCAGCTTAGCCGTAGAGGGAATAGGACGAGGGTGGGATACGCAGTATTTT.

This chain connects TRBV11-2 to TRBJ2-1; the match to TRBD2 covers 8 bases. Germline CDR1 SGHAT, CDR2 FQNNGV. The CDR3 has 17 amino acids. V dropped 5 bases and J dropped 10; count of bases not matched to a gene: 19. The CDR3 loop is CASSIFSTSGHFEEQFF. The CDR3 DNA is TGTGCCAGCAGCATATTCAGCACTAGCGGACACTTCGAAGAGCAGTTCTTC.

On this clone itself: Distinct nucleotide sequences in the sample also encode this CDR3. J is TRBJ2-3 and V is TRBV6-5; 7 bases are shared with TRBD2. The length of the CDR3 is 15 residues. Unmatched junction bases numbered 2, after V lost 1 base and J lost 1 base. Looked up from germline, CDR1 is MNHEY and CDR2 is SVGAGI. The CDR3 DNA follows: TGTGCCAGCAGTTACTTGGCGGGGGGCACAGATACGCAGTATTTT. Residues: CASSYLAGGTDTQYF.

This clone was observed a handful of times. The chain employs TRBV30 and TRBJ1-1; a possible D gene is TRBD1 (6 bases). This CDR3 contains 13 residues. V was pared by 4 bases and J by 0 bases, with 9 bases between. In germline, CDR1 is GTSNPN, CDR2 SVGIG (reference sequence). This CDR3 is CAWNGQMNTEAFF. The CDR3, as DNA: TGTGCCTGGAATGGACAGATGAACACTGAAGCTTTCTTT.

The rearrangement uses TRBV7-7 and TRBJ1-3, with 7 bases matching TRBD1. CDR1 SSHAT and CDR2 FNYEAQ come from the germline V gene (reference sequence). This CDR3 region has 17 residues. With 1 base clipped from V and 8 bases from J, the junction kept 14 bases outside the gene matches. In nucleotides, the CDR3 is TGTGCCAGCAGCTTAGGGGGCCCCTTTTCTACAGGGGACACCATATATTTT. Protein: CASSLGGPFSTGDTIYF.

This clone showed up just once. The CDR3 sequence is CATRAGGGYEQYF. The DNA of the CDR3 is TGTGCCACACGCGCAGGGGGGGGATACGAGCAGTACTTC. This sequence joins TRBV19 and TRBJ2-7, with D perhaps assigned TRBD1 or TRBD2 (7 bases each). CDR3 size: 13 residues. V was trimmed by 10 bases and J by 4 bases, leaving 17 bases between them. Per the germline V gene, CDR1 is LNHDA and CDR2 is SQIVND (reference sequence).

V is TRBV6-1 and J is TRBJ1-2; D is unresolved. This CDR3 is built from 12 residues. The ends were cut back, 1 base at V and 4 bases at J, with 4 bases in the middle. The germline gives CDR1 MNHNS, CDR2 SASEGT. The CDR3 protein is CASSEGGYGYTF. The CDR3 DNA reads as TGTGCCAGCAGTGAAGGGGGCTATGGCTACACCTTC.

The genes are TRBV7-8 and TRBJ1-2; 7 nucleotides agree with TRBD1. Germline V gene sequence: CDR1 SGHVS, CDR2 FQNEAQ. This CDR3 has 14 residues. After removal of 0 bases from V and 6 bases from J, the junction contained 4 bases not matched to a gene. The CDR3 is CASSLATGWDGYTF. The CDR3 nucleotides are TGTGCCAGCAGCTTAGCGACAGGGTGGGATGGCTACACCTTC.

The chain recombines TRBV5-1 with TRBJ2-7, with 9 bases fitting TRBD2. V lost 0 bases, J lost 7 bases, and 5 bases stayed unmatched. Per the germline V gene, CDR1 is SGHRS and CDR2 is YFSETQ. The CDR3 runs to 14 residues. The CDR3 DNA is TGCGCCAGCAGCTTGGTAGCGGGAGCGGGGGAGCAGTACTTC. Its translation: CASSLVAGAGEQYF. Full variable domain (remainder filled in from reference TRBV5-1 and TRBJ2-7): KAGVTQTPRYLIKTRGQQVTLSCSPISGHRSVSWYQQTPGQGLQFLFEYFSETQRNKGNFPGRFSGRQFSNSRSEMNVSTLELGDSALYLCASSLVAGAGEQYFGPGTRLTVT.

The J gene is TRBJ2-3, the V gene TRBV5-4; D assignment may be TRBD1 or TRBD2 (5 bases each). The CDR3 covers 15 residues. The germline V and J ends were trimmed by 2 bases and 3 bases, with 13 bases remaining between them. Germline CDR1 and CDR2: SGHNT and YYREEE (reference sequence). CDR3 amino acids: CASSLNGGSTDTQYF. As DNA, the CDR3 is TGTGCCAGCAGCTTAAATGGGGGAAGTACAGATACGCAGTATTTT.

This clone was found a few times. The V gene is TRBV5-4, the J gene TRBJ2-7, with D hard to call. The germline V gene has CDR1 SGHNT and CDR2 YYREEE (reference sequence). CDR3 size: 12 residues. Deletions cut 5 bases from V and 9 bases from J, with 15 bases between. CDR3 DNA: TGTGCCAGCAGACAAGAAGGGAATAGGCAGTACTTC. It encodes CASRQEGNRQYF. Variable domain in full (rest from reference TRBV5-4 and TRBJ2-7): ETGVTQSPTHLIKTRGQQVTLRCSSQSGHNTVSWYQQALGQGPQFIFQYYREEENGRGNFPPRFSGLQFPNYSSELNVNALELDDSALYLCASRQEGNRQYFGPGTRLTVT.

V and J are TRBV7-2 and TRBJ1-1; weak D call: TRBD1 (6 bases). The CDR3 is 15 amino acids. Trimming left V 5 bases short and J 0 bases short, with 13 bases between. Germline-derived CDR1 and CDR2 are SGHTA and FQGNSA. The DNA of the CDR3 is TGTGCCAGCAGCCAGGGGACGGGCTTGAACACTGAAGCTTTCTTT. Its protein is CASSQGTGLNTEAFF.

This clone showed up just a few times. The chain links TRBV27 to TRBJ2-7; tentative D call: TRBD1 (6 bases). CDR1 and CDR2 (germline): MNHEY, SMNVEV (reference sequence). Trimming removed 3 bases from V and 7 bases from J, with 13 bases in between. CDR3 length equals 13 residues. CDR3 loop: CASSFEGVGEQYF. The CDR3 region has the DNA TGTGCCAGCAGTTTTGAGGGGGTGGGAGAGCAGTACTTC.

The gene calls are TRBV5-1 and TRBJ2-3, with 8 bases aligning to TRBD2. This CDR3 comprises 14 residues. Germline-derived CDR1 and CDR2 are SGHRS and YFSETQ. With 6 bases clipped from V and 0 bases from J, the junction kept 3 bases outside the gene matches. In DNA form, the CDR3 reads TGCGCCAGCACCCCGGGGGGGAGCACAGATACGCAGTATTTT. Its protein product is CASTPGGSTDTQYF.

The chain employs TRBV19 and TRBJ1-3, with TRBD1 identical over 7 bases. CDR1 and CDR2 from the germline V gene are LNHDA and SQIVND (reference sequence). V shed 3 bases and J 0 bases; nucleotides not matched to a gene: 11. This CDR3 comprises 18 residues. The CDR3 is CASSIDLRDRLSGNTIYF. CDR3 DNA: TGTGCCAGTAGTATCGACCTGCGGGACAGACTCTCTGGAAACACCATATATTTT.

The V call is TRBV28, the J call TRBJ2-7; 7 nucleotides align to TRBD2. The V gene end was trimmed by 2 bases and the J gene end by 6 bases; junction bases not matched to a gene: 7. Germline V gene data show CDR1 as MDHEN and CDR2 as SYDVKM. This CDR3 contains 14 residues. The CDR3 coding sequence is TGTGCCAGCAGTTTACCGGGAGGCCCGGTCGAGCAGTACTTC. This sequence encodes CASSLPGGPVEQYF.

The chain combines TRBV10-1 with TRBJ2-3, with TRBD2 matching over 15 bases. In germline, CDR1 is WNHNN, CDR2 SYGVQD (reference sequence). V was pared by 3 bases and J by 0 bases, with 1 base of the junction left unmatched. This CDR3 spans 17 amino acids. DNA for the CDR3: TGCGCCAGCAGTGAAGGGACTAGCGGGAGGAGCACAGATACGCAGTATTTT. Translation gives CASSEGTSGRSTDTQYF.

The V call is TRBV5-1, the J call TRBJ2-7; 7 nucleotides align to TRBD2. V lost 4 bases to trimming and J lost 2 bases; unmatched junction nucleotides: 9. CDR1 and CDR2 (germline): SGHRS, YFSETQ. There are 15 residues in the CDR3. CDR3 in amino acids: CASSPTAGEAYEQYF. Written as DNA, the CDR3 is TGCGCCAGCAGCCCAACGGCGGGAGAAGCCTACGAGCAGTACTTC.

Only a few counts were recorded for this clone. DNA of the CDR3: TGCAGCGTTGAAGAGCGGCTAGCGGGAGTAGTAGATACGCAGTATTTT. The encoded protein is CSVEERLAGVVDTQYF. The chain carries TRBV29-1 and TRBJ2-3; 10 positions agree with TRBD2. In germline, CDR1 is SQVTM, CDR2 ANQGSEA. Trimming removed 0 bases from V and 5 bases from J; junction bases left unmatched: 8. The CDR3 consists of 16 residues.

The chain links TRBV18 to TRBJ1-2; tentatively, D is TRBD1 (6 bases). CDR1 and CDR2 (germline): KGHSH, LQKENI. CDR3 size: 18 residues. V gave up 6 bases and J gave up 3 bases, with 26 bases separating them. CDR3: CASSKGMTQGNRDYGYTF. DNA of the CDR3: TGTGCCAGCTCGAAGGGTATGACACAGGGTAATCGGGACTATGGCTACACCTTC.

This chain connects TRBV5-4 to TRBJ1-2; no firm D call. V was pared by 1 base and J by 9 bases, with 22 bases between. Germline CDR1 and CDR2: SGHNT and YYREEE (reference sequence). The CDR3 is 16 residues long. CDR3 nucleotides: TGTGCCAGCAGCTTGTCTGGTCCCCTAGAGGTGGGTCGCTACACCTTC. Translated, it gives CASSLSGPLEVGRYTF.